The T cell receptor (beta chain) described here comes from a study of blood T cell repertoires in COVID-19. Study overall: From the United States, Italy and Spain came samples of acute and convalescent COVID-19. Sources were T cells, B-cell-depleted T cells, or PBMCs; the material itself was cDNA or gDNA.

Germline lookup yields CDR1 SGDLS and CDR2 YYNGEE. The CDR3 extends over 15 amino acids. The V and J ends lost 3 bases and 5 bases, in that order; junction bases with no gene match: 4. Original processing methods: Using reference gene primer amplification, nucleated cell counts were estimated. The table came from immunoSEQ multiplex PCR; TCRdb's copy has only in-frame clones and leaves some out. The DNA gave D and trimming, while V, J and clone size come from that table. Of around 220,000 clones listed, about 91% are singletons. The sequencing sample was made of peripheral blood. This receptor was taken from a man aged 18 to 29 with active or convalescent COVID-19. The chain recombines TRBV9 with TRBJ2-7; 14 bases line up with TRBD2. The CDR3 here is CASSAGTSGSDEQYF. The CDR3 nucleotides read TGTGCCAGCAGCGCAGGGACTAGCGGGAGTGACGAGCAGTACTTC.